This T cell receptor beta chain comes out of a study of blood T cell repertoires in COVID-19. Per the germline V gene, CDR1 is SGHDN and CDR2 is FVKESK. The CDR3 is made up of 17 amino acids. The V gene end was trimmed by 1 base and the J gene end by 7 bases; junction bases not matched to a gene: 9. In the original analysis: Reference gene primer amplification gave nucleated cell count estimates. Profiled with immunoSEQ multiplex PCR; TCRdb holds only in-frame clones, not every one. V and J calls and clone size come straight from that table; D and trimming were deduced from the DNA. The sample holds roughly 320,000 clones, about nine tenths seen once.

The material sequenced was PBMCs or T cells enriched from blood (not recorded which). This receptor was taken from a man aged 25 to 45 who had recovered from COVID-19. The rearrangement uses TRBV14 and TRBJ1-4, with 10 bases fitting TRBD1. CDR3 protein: CASSQGILDRGREKLFF. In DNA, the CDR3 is TGTGCCAGCAGCCAAGGGATCCTCGACAGGGGGCGTGAAAAACTGTTTTTT.